A selection of T cell receptor beta chains follows, all from one sample in a study of technical replicates of blood from several donors. Here immunoSEQ multiplex PCR was the method, and the copy in TCRdb shows in-frame clones only, minus some. The sample consists of 25,000 to 40,000 clones, roughly nine tenths of them appearing once. Sequenced material: PBMCs. The receptors derive from a human donor in good health. Some clones in this sample may be carry-over from other donors' samples. CDR3s include the opening cysteine and the closing phenylalanine or tryptophan. D genes are given only for firm matches. The size entry is marked missing in some rows and otherwise reads once, few, many or a size class.

V gene,D gene,clone size,J gene,CDR3 length,CDR3 protein,CDR3 DNA
TRBV18,NA,NA,TRBJ1-4,13,CASSPIRGEKLFF,TGTGCCAGCTCCCCTATTAGGGGGGAAAAACTGTTTTTT
TRBV30,NA,NA,TRBJ2-2,14,CAWSVQFGTGELFF,TGTGCCTGGAGTGTACAGTTTGGGACCGGGGAGCTGTTTTTT
TRBV19,NA,NA,TRBJ2-7,14,CASSIALSSYEQYF,TGTGCCAGTAGTATAGCGTTGAGCTCCTACGAGCAGTACTTC
TRBV6-5,NA,NA,TRBJ1-1,14,CASSYQGRGNEAFF,TGTGCCAGCAGTTACCAGGGGCGCGGTAATGAAGCTTTCTTT
TRBV4-2,NA,NA,TRBJ2-1,16,CASSQVEVKWFNEQFF,TGTGCCAGCAGCCAAGTCGAGGTTAAATGGTTCAATGAGCAGTTCTTC
TRBV7-8,TRBD1,NA,TRBJ2-5,15,CASSLIVGQGGPQYF,TGTGCCAGCAGCTTAATAGTGGGACAGGGGGGCCCCCAGTACTTC
TRBV30,TRBD1,NA,TRBJ1-1,13,CAWRTGANTEAFF,TGTGCCTGGAGAACAGGGGCGAACACTGAAGCTTTCTTT
TRBV4-3,NA,NA,TRBJ1-1,16,CASSQDSETGNTEAFF,TGCGCCAGCAGCCAAGATTCGGAGACAGGTAACACTGAAGCTTTCTTT
TRBV4-1,TRBD1,NA,TRBJ2-1,15,CASSQGQGPYNEQFF,TGCGCCAGCAGCCAGGGACAGGGGCCCTACAATGAGCAGTTCTTC
TRBV6-6,TRBD1,NA,TRBJ2-1,15,CASRPDRTGGGEQFF,TGTGCCAGCAGGCCCGACAGGACAGGGGGTGGTGAGCAGTTCTTC
TRBV4-1,TRBD2,NA,TRBJ2-5,16,CASSRGNGGRGETQYF,TGCGCCAGCAGCAGGGGAAATGGCGGGAGGGGGGAGACCCAGTACTTC
TRBV27,NA,NA,TRBJ1-4,13,CASSRRGNEKLFF,TGTGCCAGCAGCCGGCGGGGGAATGAAAAACTGTTTTTT
TRBV6-5,TRBD2,NA,TRBJ2-5,14,CASSYSSGSETQYF,TGTGCCAGCAGTTACTCTAGCGGGAGTGAGACCCAGTACTTC
TRBV7-8,NA,medium-sized,TRBJ2-5,15,CASSLDLASTETQYF,TGTGCCAGCAGCTTAGACCTAGCTAGTACGGAGACCCAGTACTTC
TRBV4-2,NA,NA,TRBJ2-7,16,CASSQDQTEPSYEQYF,TGTGCCAGCAGCCAAGATCAGACAGAACCCTCCTACGAGCAGTACTTC
TRBV7-3,TRBD2,NA,TRBJ2-2,15,CASSPLTGGRGELFF,TGTGCCAGCAGCCCCCTGACAGGCGGGAGGGGGGAGCTGTTTTTT
TRBV2,NA,once,TRBJ2-3,15,CATQRESVSTDTQYF,TGTGCCACCCAAAGGGAGAGCGTAAGCACAGATACGCAGTATTTT
TRBV7-2,NA,NA,TRBJ2-7,14,CASSTARGLYEQYF,TGTGCCAGCAGCACCGCTCGGGGTCTCTACGAGCAGTACTTC
TRBV18,TRBD1,NA,TRBJ2-7,17,CASSPIATQGEAYEQYF,TGTGCCAGCTCACCTATTGCCACCCAGGGGGAAGCATACGAGCAGTACTTC
TRBV7-6,TRBD2,NA,TRBJ2-3,16,CASSSRLAASTDTQYF,TGTGCCAGCAGCTCTAGACTAGCGGCTAGCACAGATACGCAGTATTTT
TRBV7-9,NA,NA,TRBJ2-5,14,CASSARVAEETQYF,TGTGCCAGCAGCGCCCGTGTGGCCGAAGAGACCCAGTACTTC
TRBV2,TRBD2,NA,TRBJ2-7,13,CASSAGTSGEQYF,TGTGCCAGCAGTGCCGGGACTAGCGGCGAGCAGTACTTC
TRBV18,TRBD1,once,TRBJ1-3,15,CASSPMDRAGNTIYF,TGTGCCAGCTCACCTATGGACAGGGCTGGAAACACCATATATTTT